Shown below are 6 T cell receptor beta chains from a single sample sequenced in a study of beta chain features in type 1 diabetes. The study reverse transcribed the entire isolated RNA, so it sequenced expressed TCRB transcripts. Method: immunoSEQ multiplex PCR; TCRdb's copy keeps in-frame clones and lacks some. Among 150,000 or so clones listed, roughly 50% were seen once. Sequencing input: Tregs from blood. Receptor source: a young man in good health.

This chain links TRBV28 with TRBJ2-1; D is undetermined. The germline CDR1 and CDR2 sequences are MDHEN and SYDVKM. CDR3 length: 13 residues. V was shortened by 6 bases and J by 4 bases, with 10 bases between the two germline ends. CDR3 region: CASRGAGYNEQFF. CDR3 nucleotides: TGTGCCAGCAGGGGTGCAGGATACAATGAGCAGTTCTTC.

The rearrangement joins TRBV23-1 to TRBJ2-1, with TRBD2 matching over 16 bases. TRBV23-1 belongs to the ORF category, with a function that is uncertain. J gave up 9 bases and V 2 bases, and 7 bases lay outside the gene matches. The CDR3 has 17 amino acids. The CDR3 is CASSQTGTSGRAGEQFF. CDR3 sequence (DNA): TGCGCCAGCAGTCAAACCGGGACTAGCGGGAGGGCTGGTGAGCAGTTCTTC.

The rearrangement links TRBV5-4 to TRBJ1-1; D not certain. V lost 0 bases, J lost 5 bases, and 11 bases lay in between. The CDR3 spans 14 residues. The germline gives CDR1 SGHNT, CDR2 YYREEE (reference sequence). The CDR3: CASSLAGRWTEAFF. DNA of the CDR3: TGTGCCAGCAGCTTGGCGGGTAGGTGGACTGAAGCTTTCTTT. The variable domain in full, completed from reference TRBV5-4 and TRBJ1-1, reads ETGVTQSPTHLIKTRGQQVTLRCSSQSGHNTVSWYQQALGQGPQFIFQYYREEENGRGNFPPRFSGLQFPNYSSELNVNALELDDSALYLCASSLAGRWTEAFFGQGTRLTVV.

The rearrangement uses TRBV7-2 and TRBJ2-7, with D perhaps matching TRBD2 (6 bases). CDR1 is SGHTA and CDR2 is FQGNSA in the germline V gene. Trimming shortened V by 8 bases and J by 2 bases, and 19 bases separated the two germline ends. The CDR3 extends over 15 amino acids. CDR3 bases: TGTGCCAGCTCCTTCCAGCGGGTGGGTACCTACGAGCAGTACTTC. Its translation: CASSFQRVGTYEQYF.

The chain joins TRBV5-6 to TRBJ1-2; D remains ambiguous. Trimming shortened V by 2 bases and J by 2 bases, and 7 bases separated the two germline ends. The CDR3 spans 13 residues. Germline CDR1 is SGHDT and CDR2 is YYEEEE. This chain's CDR3 is CASSFGRNYGYTF. The CDR3 DNA is TGTGCCAGCAGCTTTGGCCGAAACTATGGCTACACCTTC. Full variable domain (remainder filled in from reference TRBV5-6 and TRBJ1-2): DAGVTQSPTHLIKTRGQQVTLRCSPKSGHDTVSWYQQALGQGPQFIFQYYEEEERQRGNFPDRFSGHQFPNYSSELNVNALLLGDSALYLCASSFGRNYGYTFGSGTRLTVV.

The rearrangement links TRBV10-3 to TRBJ1-5; D perhaps matches TRBD1 (6 bases). This CDR3 has 16 amino acids. Looked up from germline, CDR1 is ENHRY and CDR2 is SYGVKD. The V end lost 4 bases, the J end lost 2 bases, and 15 bases lay between the germline ends. The CDR3 DNA reads as TGTGCCATCAGTGGAACGGGGGAGGGGGGCAATCAGCCCCAGCATTTT. Its translation is CAISGTGEGGNQPQHF.